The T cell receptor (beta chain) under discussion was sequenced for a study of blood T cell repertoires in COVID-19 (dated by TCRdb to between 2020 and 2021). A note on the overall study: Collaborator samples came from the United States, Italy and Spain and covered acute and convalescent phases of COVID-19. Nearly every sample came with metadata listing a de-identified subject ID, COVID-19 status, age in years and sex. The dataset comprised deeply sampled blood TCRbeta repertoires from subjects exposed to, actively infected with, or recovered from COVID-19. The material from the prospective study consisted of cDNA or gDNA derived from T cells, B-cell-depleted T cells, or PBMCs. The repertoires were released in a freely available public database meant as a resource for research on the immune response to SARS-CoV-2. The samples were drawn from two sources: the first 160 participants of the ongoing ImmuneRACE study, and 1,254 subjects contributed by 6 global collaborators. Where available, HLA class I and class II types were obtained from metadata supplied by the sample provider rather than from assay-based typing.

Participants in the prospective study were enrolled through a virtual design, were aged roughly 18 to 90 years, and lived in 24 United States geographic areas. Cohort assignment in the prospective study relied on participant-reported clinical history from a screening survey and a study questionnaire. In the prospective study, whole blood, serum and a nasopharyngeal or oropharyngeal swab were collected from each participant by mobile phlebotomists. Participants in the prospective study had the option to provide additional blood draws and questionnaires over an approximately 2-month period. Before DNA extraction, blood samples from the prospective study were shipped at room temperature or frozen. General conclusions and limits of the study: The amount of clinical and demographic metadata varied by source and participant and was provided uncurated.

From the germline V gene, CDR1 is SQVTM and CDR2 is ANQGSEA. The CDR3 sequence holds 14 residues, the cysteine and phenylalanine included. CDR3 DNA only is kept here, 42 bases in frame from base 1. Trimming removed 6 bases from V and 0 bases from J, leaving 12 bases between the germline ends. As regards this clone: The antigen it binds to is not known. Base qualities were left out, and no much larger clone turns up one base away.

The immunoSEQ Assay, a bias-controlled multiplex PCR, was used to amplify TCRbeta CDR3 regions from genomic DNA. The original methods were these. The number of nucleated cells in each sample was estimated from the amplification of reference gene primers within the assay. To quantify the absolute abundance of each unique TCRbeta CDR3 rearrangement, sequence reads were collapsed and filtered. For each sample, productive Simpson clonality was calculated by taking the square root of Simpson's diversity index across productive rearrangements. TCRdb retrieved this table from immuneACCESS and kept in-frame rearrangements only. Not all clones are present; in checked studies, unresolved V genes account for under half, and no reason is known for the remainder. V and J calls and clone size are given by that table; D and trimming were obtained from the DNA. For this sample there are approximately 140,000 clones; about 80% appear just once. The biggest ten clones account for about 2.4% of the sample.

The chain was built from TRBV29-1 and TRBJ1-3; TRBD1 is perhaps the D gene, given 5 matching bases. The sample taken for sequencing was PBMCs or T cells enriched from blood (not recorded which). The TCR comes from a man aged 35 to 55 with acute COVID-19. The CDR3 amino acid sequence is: CSVVGTFSGNTIYF. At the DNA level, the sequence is TGCAGCGTCGTCGGGACTTTCTCTGGAAACACCATATATTTT.